Sequencing of this T cell receptor (beta chain) was carried out in a study of T-cell memory formation after mild COVID-19. Study-level points and caveats: Clones shrinking between day 15 and 85 showed a balanced CD4/CD8 split, and those that grew later tilted toward CD4+. Most CD4+ clones that shrank were in CM and EM, while CD8+ ones turned up in EMRA.

TCRdb reanalysed the 5' RACE reads using MiXCR and keeps one entry per CDR3 protein. Here the sample spans about 110,000 distinct CDR3 sequences, roughly a sixth being singletons. The CDR3 sequence is 15 residues long. Trimming took off 0 bases at V and 4 bases at J, with 11 bases between the two ends. Germline V gene lookup returns CDR1 LGHNA and CDR2 YNFKEQ. In this sample, this clonotype turned up a few times. Its antigen is undetermined. The sequencing input was PBMCs or a T cell subset sorted from them (not recorded which). The receptor comes from a man aged 18-30 years who had mild COVID-19 (a few samples of this study predate the infection). Cell type and time point are not known. V gene TRBV4-2 combines with J gene TRBJ2-3, with D uncertain. The CDR3 reads CASSQDRTQADTQYF. In nucleotides, the CDR3 is TGTGCCAGCAGCCAAGACAGGACCCAGGCAGATACGCAGTATTTT.